This entry lists 21 T cell receptor beta chains sequenced from one sample in a study of shared clonotypes between healthy human individuals (dated by TCRdb to about 2020). CD8 naive samples were obtained by positive selection for CCR7 among CD45RO-negative cells, yielding a CD45RA+CCR7+ population from which TemRA cells were excluded. The protocol used for the library was the immunoSEQ multiplex PCR assay. TCRdb took over this immuneACCESS table, retaining in-frame rearrangements with V and J assigned. Such tables are incomplete; in checked studies, under half of the missing clones stem from an unresolved V gene, and the remainder is unexplained. This sample gives hundreds of thousands of clones in total; approximately 96% of them show up just once. Approximately 0.12% of the sample goes to the ten largest clones. Material for sequencing was naive CD8+ T cells sorted from blood. The intended sense of this specimen's cell subset or site label: CD45RA+CCR7+. These receptors came from a woman under 40 in good health.

The V gene is TRBV27, the J gene TRBJ2-1; D call uncertain. The CDR3 runs to 13 residues. Deletions cut 1 base from V and 9 bases from J, with 10 bases between. The germline V gene has CDR1 MNHEY and CDR2 SMNVEV (reference sequence). The CDR3 loop is CASSLLGSAEQFF. The DNA for the CDR3 is TGTGCCAGCAGTTTATTAGGGTCGGCTGAGCAGTTCTTC.

This sequence joins TRBV5-1 and TRBJ2-1; the match to TRBD2 covers 12 bases. This CDR3 contains 15 residues. Trimming took 4 bases from V and 9 from J; bases not matched to a gene: 8. Germline V gives CDR1 SGHRS, CDR2 YFSETQ. The CDR3 nucleotides read TGCGCCAGCAGCCAGTGGACTAGCGGGGCTGGTGAGCAGTTCTTC. Translation gives CASSQWTSGAGEQFF.

This sequence joins TRBV11-2 and TRBJ2-6; D remains ambiguous. The V end was cut by 4 bases, the J end by 4 bases, with 14 bases between. The germline gives CDR1 SGHAT, CDR2 FQNNGV. This CDR3 contains 16 residues. The CDR3 DNA follows: TGTGCCAGCAGCTCCTGGACGGCTCTAGGGGCCAACGTCCTGACTTTC. The encoded protein is CASSSWTALGANVLTF.

The genes are TRBV11-2 and TRBJ1-1; a weak D match, TRBD1 (5 bases). Trimming pared 5 bases from V and 0 bases from J, leaving 13 bases between. CDR3 size: 15 residues. Germline loops: CDR1 SGHAT, CDR2 FQNNGV. CDR3 protein: CASSQGPGMNTEAFF. CDR3 nucleotide sequence: TGTGCCAGCAGCCAGGGTCCAGGCATGAACACTGAAGCTTTCTTT. The full variable domain, with the rest looked up from reference TRBV11-2 and TRBJ1-1, is EAGVAQSPRYKIIEKRQSVAFWCNPISGHATLYWYQQILGQGPKLLIQFQNNGVVDDSQLPKDRFSAERLKGVDSTLKIQPAKLEDSAVYLCASSQGPGMNTEAFFGQGTRLTVV.

This chain uses TRBV4-1 with TRBJ2-7; D not certain. The V end lost 1 base, the J end lost 0 bases, and 10 bases lay between the germline ends. CDR3 size: 15 residues. The V gene's germline CDR1 is MGHRA and CDR2 YSYEKL. In DNA, the CDR3 is TGCGCCAGCAGCCAAGCGACCAGCAACTCCTACGAGCAGTACTTC. This sequence encodes CASSQATSNSYEQYF.

The V call is TRBV7-2, the J call TRBJ2-5, with 11 bases fitting TRBD2. Germline V gene sequence: CDR1 SGHTA, CDR2 FQGNSA. This CDR3 spans 15 amino acids. J lost 5 bases, V lost 1 base, and 3 bases had no gene match. CDR3 nucleotide sequence: TGTGCCAGCAGCTTAGTGACTAGCGGGGAGGAGACCCAGTACTTC. This codes for CASSLVTSGEETQYF. The variable domain in full, with the rest retrieved from reference TRBV7-2 and TRBJ2-5, is GAGVSQSPSNKVTEKGKDVELRCDPISGHTALYWYRQSLGQGLEFLIYFQGNSAPDKSGLPSDRFSAERTGGSVSTLTIQRTQQEDSAVYLCASSLVTSGEETQYFGPGTRLLVL.

This sequence joins TRBV5-4 and TRBJ2-5, with 8 bases that match TRBD2. TRBJ2-7 matches the DNA end more closely, so the J call is doubtful. The germline V gene encodes CDR1 SGHNT and CDR2 YYREEE (reference sequence). The CDR3 totals 14 residues. CDR3 nucleotides: TGTGCCAGCAGCGTAGCGGGGAGCTCCTACGAGCAGTACTTC. Residues: CASSVAGSSYEQYF.

The chain links TRBV7-9 to TRBJ2-7; D gene unclear. V was clipped by 11 bases and J by 0 bases, with 14 bases between them. Germline-derived CDR1 and CDR2 are SEHNR and FQNEAQ (reference sequence). This CDR3 region has 13 residues. In DNA form, the CDR3 reads TGTGCCGGCAACACAGTCAGCTCCTACGAGCAGTACTTC. It yields the protein CAGNTVSSYEQYF. Using reference TRBV7-9 and TRBJ2-7 for the parts outside the CDR3, the full variable domain is DTGVSQNPRHKITKRGQNVTFRCDPISEHNRLYWYRQTLGQGPEFLTYFQNEAQLEKSRLLSDRFSAERPKGSFSTLEIQRTEQGDSAMYLCAGNTVSSYEQYFGPGTRLTVT.

The V and J genes are TRBV9 and TRBJ2-2; no firm D call. The CDR3 covers 15 residues. V was shortened by 3 bases and J by 0 bases, with 9 bases between the two germline ends. CDR1 and CDR2 (germline): SGDLS, YYNGEE. DNA of the CDR3: TGTGCCAGCAGCGCTCCCCCGGCGAACACCGGGGAGCTGTTTTTT. This translates into CASSAPPANTGELFF.

This clone appeared a single time. V gene TRBV5-4 combines with J gene TRBJ2-7, with unresolved D. The length of the CDR3 is 13 residues. V was cut by 2 bases and J by 4 bases, with 10 bases left in between. The germline V gene encodes CDR1 SGHNT and CDR2 YYREEE (reference sequence). The CDR3 nucleotides read TGTGCCAGCAGCTTCGATTCTGCGTACGAGCAGTACTTC. This codes for CASSFDSAYEQYF. Using reference TRBV5-4 and TRBJ2-7 for the parts outside the CDR3, the full variable domain is ETGVTQSPTHLIKTRGQQVTLRCSSQSGHNTVSWYQQALGQGPQFIFQYYREEENGRGNFPPRFSGLQFPNYSSELNVNALELDDSALYLCASSFDSAYEQYFGPGTRLTVT.

This chain connects TRBV7-2 to TRBJ1-1; D is perhaps TRBD1 (6 bases). The CDR3 runs to 14 residues. The germline V gene has CDR1 SGHTA and CDR2 FQGNSA. V was pared by 5 bases and J by 1 base, with 11 bases between. This CDR3 is CASSKGQPNTEAFF. The CDR3 DNA follows: TGTGCCAGCAGCAAAGGACAGCCGAACACTGAAGCTTTCTTT.

CDR3 residues: CASSQGPGPGGQPQHF. The CDR3 DNA reads as TGCGCCAGCAGCCAAGGGCCGGGCCCGGGGGGTCAGCCCCAGCATTTT. The V and J genes are TRBV4-1 and TRBJ1-5; D may be TRBD1 (5 bases). CDR3 length equals 16 residues. Per germline, CDR1 MGHRA and CDR2 YSYEKL. The V end was cut by 1 base, the J end by 6 bases, with 16 bases between.

This clone was recorded once. This chain joins TRBV4-1 and TRBJ2-7; 11 bases map to TRBD2. J gave up 3 bases and V 6 bases, and 10 bases lay outside the gene matches. The CDR3 contains 16 residues. Germline-derived CDR1 and CDR2 are MGHRA and YSYEKL. The CDR3 here is CASSLRLAGGSYEQYF. CDR3 DNA: TGCGCCAGCAGTTTACGGCTAGCGGGAGGCAGCTACGAGCAGTACTTC.

Of note for this clone: Additional DNA sequences in this sample encode the identical CDR3. This rearrangement joins TRBV19 to TRBJ1-5; possibly TRBD1 for D (6 bases). The CDR3 has 13 residues. In germline, CDR1 is LNHDA, CDR2 SQIVND (reference sequence). V lost 5 bases and J 7 bases, leaving 12 bases between the germline ends. The CDR3 loop reads CASSGGGRQPQHF. DNA of the CDR3: TGTGCCAGTAGTGGGGGGGGCAGGCAGCCCCAGCATTTT. Supplemented by reference TRBV19 and TRBJ1-5, the full variable domain reads DGGITQSPKYLFRKEGQNVTLSCEQNLNHDAMYWYRQDPGQGLRLIYYSQIVNDFQKGDIAEGYSVSREKKESFPLTVTSAQKNPTAFYLCASSGGGRQPQHFGDGTRLSIL.

This clone came up once. The V gene is TRBV6-5, the J gene TRBJ2-3; D is perhaps TRBD1 or TRBD2 (6 bases each). V shed 2 bases and J shed 2 bases, with 11 bases lying between them. CDR1 MNHEY and CDR2 SVGAGI come from the germline V gene. CDR3 length: 15 residues. The CDR3 DNA is TGTGCCAGCAGTTACGGGGGGCGCTTCACAGATACGCAGTATTTT. Translated: CASSYGGRFTDTQYF.

As to this clone: This same CDR3 is encoded by further DNA sequences in the sample. The chain links TRBV18 to TRBJ2-7; 9 bases line up with TRBD1. The junction had 5 bases not matched to a gene; V was cut back by 6 bases and J by 2 bases. Germline loops: CDR1 KGHSH, CDR2 LQKENI. The CDR3 is 14 amino acids. Here the CDR3 DNA reads TGTGCCAGCTCCCCGGGACAGGGCCCCTACGAGCAGTACTTC. Protein: CASSPGQGPYEQYF.

This chain uses TRBV5-6 with TRBJ2-7; 7 bases are a match to TRBD2. The CDR3 is 15 residues long. The germline gives CDR1 SGHDT, CDR2 YYEEEE. Trimming took 0 bases from V and 0 from J; bases not matched to a gene: 3. The CDR3 here is CASSLAGDYSYEQYF. For the CDR3, the DNA is TGTGCCAGCAGCTTGGCGGGGGACTACTCCTACGAGCAGTACTTC.

The J gene is TRBJ2-1, the V gene TRBV2; D ambiguous. Trimming pared 0 bases from V and 0 bases from J, leaving 6 bases between. This CDR3 is 15 amino acids long. Germline V gives CDR1 SNHLY, CDR2 FYNNEI. CDR3 DNA: TGTGCCAGCAGTGAAGCCGGTGTCTCCTACAATGAGCAGTTCTTC. It is translated as CASSEAGVSYNEQFF.

As regards this clone: Other nucleotide sequences from this sample produce the same CDR3. This chain connects TRBV27 to TRBJ1-1; D is undetermined. The CDR3 has 13 amino acids. Germline V gives CDR1 MNHEY, CDR2 SMNVEV (reference sequence). V was cut by 2 bases and J by 3 bases, with 7 bases left in between. The CDR3 region has the DNA TGTGCCAGCAGTTTAGGGCAGTACACTGAAGCTTTCTTT. Translated, it gives CASSLGQYTEAFF.

The J gene is TRBJ2-7, the V gene TRBV6-6, with 7 positions matching TRBD2. Losses at the gene ends were 2 bases for V and 0 bases for J; bases not matched to a gene: 1. CDR1 and CDR2 (germline): MNHNY, SVGAGI (reference sequence). The CDR3 is 14 residues long. Written as DNA, the CDR3 is TGTGCCAGCAGTTACGCGGGGGACTCCTACGAGCAGTACTTC. This encodes CASSYAGDSYEQYF.

The chain uses TRBV5-1 and TRBJ2-1; unclear D gene. CDR3 size: 12 residues. The V end was cut by 1 base, the J end by 6 bases, with 5 bases between. Germline values: CDR1 SGHRS, CDR2 YFSETQ. CDR3 bases: TGCGCCAGCAGCTTGTATGCCAATGAGCAGTTCTTC. Translating gives CASSLYANEQFF.